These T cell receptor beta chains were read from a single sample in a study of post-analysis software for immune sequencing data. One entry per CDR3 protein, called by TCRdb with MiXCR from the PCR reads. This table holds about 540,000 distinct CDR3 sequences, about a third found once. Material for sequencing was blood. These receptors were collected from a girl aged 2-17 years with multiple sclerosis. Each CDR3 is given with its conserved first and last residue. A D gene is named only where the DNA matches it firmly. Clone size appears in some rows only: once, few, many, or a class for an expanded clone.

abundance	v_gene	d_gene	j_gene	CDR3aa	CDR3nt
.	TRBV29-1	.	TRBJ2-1	CSVERGNEQFF	TGCAGCGTTGAAAGGGGCAATGAGCAGTTCTTC
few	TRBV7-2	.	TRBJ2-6	CASSRPSGANVLTF	TGTGCCAGCAGCAGACCATCTGGGGCCAACGTCCTGACTTTC
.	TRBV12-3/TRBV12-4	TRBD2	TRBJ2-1	CASSLERGGSNGQFF	TGTGCCAGCAGTTTAGAGCGGGGGGGCTCTAATGGGCAGTTCTTC
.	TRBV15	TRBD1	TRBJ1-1	CATSNRQGAGAEAFF	TGTGCCACCAGCAACCGACAGGGAGCCGGCGCTGAAGCTTTCTTT
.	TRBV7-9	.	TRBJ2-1	CASSLRTIEQFF	TGTGCCAGCAGCTTAAGGACTATTGAGCAGTTCTTC
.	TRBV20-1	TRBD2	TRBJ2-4	CSARDRLAGPLAKNIQYF	TGCAGTGCTAGAGACAGGCTAGCGGGCCCTTTAGCCAAAAACATTCAGTACTTC
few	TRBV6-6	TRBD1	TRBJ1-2	CASRDRDRVRGAYGYTF	TGTGCCAGCAGAGACAGGGACAGGGTACGGGGGGCCTATGGCTACACCTTC
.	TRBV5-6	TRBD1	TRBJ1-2	CASSLNFGDSFRYGYTF	TGTGCCAGCAGCTTGAATTTTGGGGACAGCTTTCGCTATGGCTACACCTTC
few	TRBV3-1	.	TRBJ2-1	CASRERAVNNEQFF	TGTGCCAGCAGGGAGCGGGCAGTAAACAATGAGCAGTTCTTC
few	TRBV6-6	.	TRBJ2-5	CASSYSRDTGEETQYF	TGTGCCAGCAGTTACTCGCGGGACACAGGGGAGGAGACCCAGTACTTC
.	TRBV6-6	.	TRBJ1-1	CASSSMDKNTEAFF	TGTGCCAGCAGTTCCATGGACAAGAACACTGAAGCTTTCTTT
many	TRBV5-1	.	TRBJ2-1	CASSEQAGNEQFF	TGCGCCAGCTCCGAACAGGCCGGGAATGAGCAGTTCTTC
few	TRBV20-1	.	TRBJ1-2	CSAPSGLGYGYTF	TGCAGTGCCCCCAGCGGGTTAGGGTATGGCTACACCTTC
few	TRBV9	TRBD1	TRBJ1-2	CASSVGDRNYGYTF	TGTGCCAGCAGCGTAGGGGACAGGAACTATGGCTACACCTTC
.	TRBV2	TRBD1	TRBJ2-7	CASSAETGTASYEQYF	TGTGCCAGCAGCGCCGAAACCGGGACAGCTTCCTACGAGCAGTACTTC
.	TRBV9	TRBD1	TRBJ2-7	CASSVGGQGAPYEQYF	TGTGCCAGCAGCGTAGGGGGACAGGGGGCCCCCTACGAGCAGTACTTC
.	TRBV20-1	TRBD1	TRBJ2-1	CSARTGALGNEQFF	TGCAGTGCCCGTACAGGGGCGCTTGGCAATGAGCAGTTCTTC
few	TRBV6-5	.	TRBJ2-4	CASSYSHPGQQIAKNIQYF	TGTGCCAGCAGTTACTCTCACCCAGGACAGCAAATAGCCAAAAACATTCAGTACTTC
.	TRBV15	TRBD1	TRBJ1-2	CATEGQFYGYTF	TGTGCCACCGAGGGACAGTTCTATGGCTACACCTTC
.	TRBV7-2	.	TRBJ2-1	CASSLETHEQFF	TGTGCCAGCAGCTTAGAAACCCATGAGCAGTTCTTC
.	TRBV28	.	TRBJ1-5	CASSLIGRSRGNQPQHF	TGTGCCAGCAGTTTAATCGGAAGGTCAAGAGGCAATCAGCCCCAGCATTTT